This TCR beta chain was recovered during a study of vaccination effects on CD4 cells after COVID-19. This CDR3 is 15 amino acids long. CDR1 is DFQATT, CDR2 SNEGSKA, per germline (reference sequence). J was trimmed by 4 bases and V by 3 bases; bases with no gene match: 6. Using viral peptide pools, the ViraFEST assay grew out antigen-specific CD4+ T cells prior to sequencing. Culturing for more than eight days preceded CD4+ T cell isolation. According to the study, vaccine recipients showed no prior SARS-CoV-2 infection and negative nucleocapsid antibodies. A word on this clone: Its antigen is not identified.

This table comes from immunoSEQ multiplex PCR, and its TCRdb copy is limited to in-frame clones, with some not included. The sample has around 35,000 clones; roughly 62% are singletons. This chain uses TRBV20-1 with TRBJ2-3; 11 bases line up with TRBD2. This TCR derives from a human donor who received a COVID-19 vaccine. The starting material was CD4+ T cells from PBMCs cultured with HCoV-OC43 spike peptides, obtained before COVID-19 vaccination. As to subset: HCoV-OC43 spike overlapping peptide pool stimulation. CDR3 DNA sequence: TGCAGTGCTAGTAGAACTAGCGGGAGCGCAGATACGCAGTATTTT. Residues: CSASRTSGSADTQYF.